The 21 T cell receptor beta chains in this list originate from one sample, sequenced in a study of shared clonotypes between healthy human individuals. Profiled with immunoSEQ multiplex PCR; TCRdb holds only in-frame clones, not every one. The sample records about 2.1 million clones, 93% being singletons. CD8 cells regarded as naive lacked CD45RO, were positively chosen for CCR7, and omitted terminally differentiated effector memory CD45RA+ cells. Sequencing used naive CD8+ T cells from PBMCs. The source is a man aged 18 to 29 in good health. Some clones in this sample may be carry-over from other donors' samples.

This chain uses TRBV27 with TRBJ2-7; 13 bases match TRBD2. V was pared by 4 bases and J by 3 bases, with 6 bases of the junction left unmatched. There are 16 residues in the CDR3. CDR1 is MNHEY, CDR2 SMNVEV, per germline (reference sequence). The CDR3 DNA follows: TGTGCCAGCAGTTCGGGACTAGCGGGACTCAACTACGAGCAGTACTTC. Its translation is CASSSGLAGLNYEQYF.

The CDR3 region is CATGTRAGGSRTGELFF. The CDR3 DNA is TGTGCCACAGGCACGAGAGCGGGAGGTTCTCGCACCGGGGAGCTGTTTTTT. The chain carries TRBV28 and TRBJ2-2; TRBD2 matches at 9 bases. The germline V gene has CDR1 MDHEN and CDR2 SYDVKM. Trimming at V came to 10 bases and at J to 4 bases, leaving 16 bases not matched to a gene. The CDR3 covers 17 residues.

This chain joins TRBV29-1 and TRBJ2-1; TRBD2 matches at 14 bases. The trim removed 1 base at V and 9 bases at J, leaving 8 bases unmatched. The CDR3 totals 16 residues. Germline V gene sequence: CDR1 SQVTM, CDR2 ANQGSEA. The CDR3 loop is CSVEALTSGRVGEQFF. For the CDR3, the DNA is TGCAGCGTTGAAGCCTTGACTAGCGGGAGGGTAGGTGAGCAGTTCTTC.

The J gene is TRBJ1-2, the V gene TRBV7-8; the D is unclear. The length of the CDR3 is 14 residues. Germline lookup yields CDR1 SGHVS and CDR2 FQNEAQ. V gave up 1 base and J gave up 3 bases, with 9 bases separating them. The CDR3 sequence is CASSLVGQDYGYTF. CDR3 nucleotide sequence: TGTGCCAGCAGCTTAGTGGGCCAGGACTATGGCTACACCTTC.

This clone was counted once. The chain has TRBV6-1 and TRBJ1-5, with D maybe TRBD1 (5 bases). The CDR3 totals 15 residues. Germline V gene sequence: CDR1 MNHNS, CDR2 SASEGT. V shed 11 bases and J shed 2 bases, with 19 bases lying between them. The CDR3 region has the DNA TGTGCCGCAAAACGGGGCCGCCCGGGCAATCAGCCCCAGCATTTT. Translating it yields CAAKRGRPGNQPQHF.

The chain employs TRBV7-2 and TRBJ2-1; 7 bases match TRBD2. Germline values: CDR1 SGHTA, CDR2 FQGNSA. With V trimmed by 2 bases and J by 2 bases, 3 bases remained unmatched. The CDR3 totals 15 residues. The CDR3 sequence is CASSLSRGAYNEQFF. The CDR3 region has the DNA TGTGCCAGCAGCTTATCACGGGGGGCCTACAATGAGCAGTTCTTC.

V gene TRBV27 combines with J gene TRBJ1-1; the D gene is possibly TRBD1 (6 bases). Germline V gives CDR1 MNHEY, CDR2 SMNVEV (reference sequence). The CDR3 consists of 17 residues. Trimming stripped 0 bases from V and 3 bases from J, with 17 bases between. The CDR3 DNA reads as TGTGCCAGCAGTTTATCCCCCGGGCAGGGGATGGACACTGAAGCTTTCTTT. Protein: CASSLSPGQGMDTEAFF.

The CDR3 DNA reads TGTGCCAGCGGTACTTGGCTGGGGGAGCTGTTTTTT. Amino acid sequence: CASGTWLGELFF. The chain employs TRBV27 and TRBJ2-2; D is undetermined. CDR1 and CDR2 (germline): MNHEY, SMNVEV (reference sequence). The V end lost 8 bases, the J end lost 8 bases, and 12 bases lay between the germline ends. The CDR3 has 12 amino acids.

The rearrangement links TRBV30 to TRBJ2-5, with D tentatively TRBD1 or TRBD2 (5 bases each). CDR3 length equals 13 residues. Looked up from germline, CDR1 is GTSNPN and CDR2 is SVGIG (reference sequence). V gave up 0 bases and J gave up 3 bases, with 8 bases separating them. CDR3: CAWSVLGEETQYF. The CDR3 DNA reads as TGTGCCTGGAGTGTACTGGGGGAAGAGACCCAGTACTTC.

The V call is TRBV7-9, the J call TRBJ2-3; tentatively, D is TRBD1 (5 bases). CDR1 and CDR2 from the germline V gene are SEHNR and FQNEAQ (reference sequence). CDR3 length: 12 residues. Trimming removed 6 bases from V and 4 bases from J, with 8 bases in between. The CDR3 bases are TGTGCCAGCAGGTGGGGCCCAGATACGCAGTATTTT. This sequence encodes CASRWGPDTQYF.

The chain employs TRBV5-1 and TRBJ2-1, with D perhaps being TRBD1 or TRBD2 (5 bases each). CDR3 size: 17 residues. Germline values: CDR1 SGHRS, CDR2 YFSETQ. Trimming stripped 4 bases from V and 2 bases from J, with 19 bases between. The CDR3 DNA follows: TGCGCCAGCAGCCTGCACGGGGCTCCTAGTACCTACAATGAGCAGTTCTTC. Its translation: CASSLHGAPSTYNEQFF.

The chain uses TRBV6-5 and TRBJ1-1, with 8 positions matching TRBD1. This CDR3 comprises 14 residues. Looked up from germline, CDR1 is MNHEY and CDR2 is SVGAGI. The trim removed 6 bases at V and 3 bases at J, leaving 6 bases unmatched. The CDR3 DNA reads TGTGCCAGCAGGCACCCGGACAGGGACACTGAAGCTTTCTTT. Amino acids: CASRHPDRDTEAFF.

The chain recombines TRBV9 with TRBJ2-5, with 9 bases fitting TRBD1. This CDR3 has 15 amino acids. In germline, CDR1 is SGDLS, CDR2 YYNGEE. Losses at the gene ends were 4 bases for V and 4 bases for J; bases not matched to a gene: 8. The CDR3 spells CASSPRDRVSETQYF. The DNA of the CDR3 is TGTGCCAGCAGCCCTCGGGACAGGGTGTCAGAGACCCAGTACTTC.

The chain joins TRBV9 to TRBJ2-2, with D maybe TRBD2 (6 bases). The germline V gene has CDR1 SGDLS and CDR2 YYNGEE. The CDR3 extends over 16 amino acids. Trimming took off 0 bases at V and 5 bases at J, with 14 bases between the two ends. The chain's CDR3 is CASSVGLASFTGELFF. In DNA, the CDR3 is TGTGCCAGCAGCGTAGGTCTAGCGTCCTTTACCGGGGAGCTGTTTTTT.

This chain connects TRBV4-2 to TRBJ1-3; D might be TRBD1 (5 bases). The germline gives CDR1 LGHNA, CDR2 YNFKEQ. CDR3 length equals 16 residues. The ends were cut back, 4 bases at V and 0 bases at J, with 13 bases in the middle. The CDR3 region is CASSPPGGVSGNTIYF. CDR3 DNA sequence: TGTGCCAGCAGCCCCCCCGGGGGGGTCTCTGGAAACACCATATATTTT.

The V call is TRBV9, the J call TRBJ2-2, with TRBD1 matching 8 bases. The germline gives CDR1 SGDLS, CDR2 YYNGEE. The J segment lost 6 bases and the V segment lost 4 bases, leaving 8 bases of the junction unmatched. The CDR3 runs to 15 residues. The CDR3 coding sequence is TGTGCCAGCAGCCGAGAGAGACAGGGGTCCGGGGAGCTGTTTTTT. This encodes CASSRERQGSGELFF.

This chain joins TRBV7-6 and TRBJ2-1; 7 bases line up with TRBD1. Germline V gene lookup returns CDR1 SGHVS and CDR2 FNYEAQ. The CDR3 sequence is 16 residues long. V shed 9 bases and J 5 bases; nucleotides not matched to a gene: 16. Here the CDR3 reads CASEPWGTGVNNEQFF. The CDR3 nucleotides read TGTGCCAGTGAACCCTGGGGAACAGGGGTAAACAATGAGCAGTTCTTC. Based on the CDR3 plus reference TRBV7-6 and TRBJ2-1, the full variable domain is GAGVSQSPRYKVTKRGQDVALRCDPISGHVSLYWYRQALGQGPEFLTYFNYEAQQDKSGLPNDRFSAERPEGSISTLTIQRTEQRDSAMYRCASEPWGTGVNNEQFFGPGTRLTVL.

The chain's CDR3 is CASSAAGGSYEQYF. In nucleotides, the CDR3 is TGTGCCAGCAGTGCAGCGGGGGGTTCCTACGAGCAGTACTTC. This chain uses TRBV27 with TRBJ2-7, with 9 bases lining up with TRBD2. V was pared by 5 bases and J by 1 base, with 3 bases of the junction left unmatched. This CDR3 is built from 14 residues. In germline, CDR1 is MNHEY, CDR2 SMNVEV (reference sequence).

The chain's CDR3 is CAGGNGRGYNEQFF. CDR3 sequence (DNA): TGTGCCGGGGGAAACGGGAGGGGTTACAATGAGCAGTTCTTC. This sequence joins TRBV2 and TRBJ2-1; 8 bases are a match to TRBD2. The junction had 10 bases not matched to a gene; V was cut back by 11 bases and J by 4 bases. CDR1 is SNHLY, CDR2 FYNNEI, per germline. This CDR3 spans 14 amino acids.

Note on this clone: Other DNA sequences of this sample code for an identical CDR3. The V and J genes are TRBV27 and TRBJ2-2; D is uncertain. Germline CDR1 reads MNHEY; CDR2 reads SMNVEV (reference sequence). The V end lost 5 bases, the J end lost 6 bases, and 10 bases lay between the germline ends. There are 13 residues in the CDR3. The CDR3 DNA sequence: TGTGCCAGCAGTCCCCGTGGCGCCGGGGAGCTGTTTTTT. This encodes CASSPRGAGELFF.

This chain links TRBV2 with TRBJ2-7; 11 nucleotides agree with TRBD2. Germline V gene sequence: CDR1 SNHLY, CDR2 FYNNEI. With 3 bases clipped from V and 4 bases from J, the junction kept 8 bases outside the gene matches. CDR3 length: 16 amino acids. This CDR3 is CASSEGGLADLYEQYF. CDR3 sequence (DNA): TGTGCCAGCAGTGAGGGGGGACTAGCGGACCTATACGAGCAGTACTTC.